This T cell receptor (beta chain) derives from a study of neurological immune-mediated disorders. CDR3 length: 16 amino acids. The ends were cut back, 1 base at V and 7 bases at J, with 17 bases in the middle. Per the germline V gene, CDR1 is KGHSH and CDR2 is LQKENI. This clonotype was counted at least ten times. TCRdb fed the 5' RACE reads into MiXCR, producing one record per CDR3 protein. The sample lists some 33,000 distinct CDR3 sequences; about 1.6% were seen once. The chain joins TRBV18 to TRBJ1-5; D is uncertain. The sequence was obtained from a woman aged 30 to 39 with multiple sclerosis. The source material was PBMCs. The CDR3, as DNA: TGTGCCAGCTCACCACGGGCACAGAGCATCGGGCAGCCCCAGCATTTT. Its translation is CASSPRAQSIGQPQHF.